This T cell receptor (beta chain) emerged from a study of blood T cell repertoires in COVID-19. Across the whole study: COVID-19 samples collected from the United States, Italy and Spain covered acute and convalescent phases. PBMCs, B-cell-depleted T cells, or T cells were the source of the cDNA or gDNA that made up the material.

CDR3 size: 13 residues. V was pared by 4 bases and J by 0 bases, with 7 bases between. Germline CDR1 is MNHEY and CDR2 is SVGEGT. In the original processing: Estimates of nucleated cell counts were drawn from the amplification of reference gene primers. The table came from immunoSEQ multiplex PCR; TCRdb's copy has only in-frame clones and leaves some out. V, J and clone size are taken as reported in that table, and D and trimming were inferred from the DNA itself. The sample lists around 71,000 clones; 75% to 90% were seen once. This receptor was identified in a man older than 75 with acute or convalescent COVID-19. The V and J genes are TRBV6-2 or TRBV6-3 and TRBJ2-7; perhaps TRBD2 as D (6 bases). Sequencing used peripheral blood. Here the CDR3 reads CASSSDYSYEQYF. The CDR3 region has the DNA TGTGCCAGCAGTTCGGACTACTCCTACGAGCAGTACTTC.